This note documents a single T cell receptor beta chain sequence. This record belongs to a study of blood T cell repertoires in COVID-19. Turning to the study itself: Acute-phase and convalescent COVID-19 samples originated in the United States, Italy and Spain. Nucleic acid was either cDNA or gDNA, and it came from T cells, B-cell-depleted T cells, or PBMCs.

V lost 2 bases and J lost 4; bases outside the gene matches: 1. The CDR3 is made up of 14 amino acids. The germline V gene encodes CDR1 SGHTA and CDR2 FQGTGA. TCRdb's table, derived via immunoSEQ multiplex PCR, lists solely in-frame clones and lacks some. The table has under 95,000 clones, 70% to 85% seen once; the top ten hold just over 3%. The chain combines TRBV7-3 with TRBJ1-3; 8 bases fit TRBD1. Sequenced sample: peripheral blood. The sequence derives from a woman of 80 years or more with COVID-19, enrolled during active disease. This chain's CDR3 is CASSLGTGGNTIYF. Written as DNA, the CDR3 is TGTGCCAGCAGCTTAGGGACAGGAGGAAACACCATATATTTT.